Included here is one TCR beta chain sequence, with context. This sample was taken from a study of T cell changes during pregnancy in multiple sclerosis. Germline assignment: CDR1 MDHEN and CDR2 SYDVKM. Germline trimming cut 5 bases from V and 5 bases from J; bases unmatched to any gene: 8. The CDR3 contains 14 residues. The method was immunoSEQ multiplex PCR; TCRdb's version includes in-frame clones alone and lacks a portion of them. The profile shows just under 65,000 clones, 90% of them singletons. This specimen was peripheral blood, taken in the second trimester of pregnancy. This receptor was identified in a female donor in good health, enrolled as a control in a pregnancy study. The rearrangement links TRBV28 to TRBJ2-5, with 7 bases fitting TRBD2. The CDR3 bases are TGTGCCAGCAGTCTAGGACTAGAGTCTGAGACCCAGTACTTC. Protein product: CASSLGLESETQYF.